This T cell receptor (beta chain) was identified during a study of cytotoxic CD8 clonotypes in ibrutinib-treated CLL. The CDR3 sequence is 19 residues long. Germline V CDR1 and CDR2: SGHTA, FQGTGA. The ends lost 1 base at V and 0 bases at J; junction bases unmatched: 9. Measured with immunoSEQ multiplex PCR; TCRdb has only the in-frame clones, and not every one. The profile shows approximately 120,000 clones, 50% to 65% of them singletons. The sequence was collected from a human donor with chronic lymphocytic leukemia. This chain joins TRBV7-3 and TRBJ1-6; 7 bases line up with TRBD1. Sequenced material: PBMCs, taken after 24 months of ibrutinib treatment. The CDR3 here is CASSLIGRGTTSYNSPLHF. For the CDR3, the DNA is TGTGCCAGCAGCTTAATTGGCAGGGGGACAACCTCCTATAATTCACCCCTCCACTTT.